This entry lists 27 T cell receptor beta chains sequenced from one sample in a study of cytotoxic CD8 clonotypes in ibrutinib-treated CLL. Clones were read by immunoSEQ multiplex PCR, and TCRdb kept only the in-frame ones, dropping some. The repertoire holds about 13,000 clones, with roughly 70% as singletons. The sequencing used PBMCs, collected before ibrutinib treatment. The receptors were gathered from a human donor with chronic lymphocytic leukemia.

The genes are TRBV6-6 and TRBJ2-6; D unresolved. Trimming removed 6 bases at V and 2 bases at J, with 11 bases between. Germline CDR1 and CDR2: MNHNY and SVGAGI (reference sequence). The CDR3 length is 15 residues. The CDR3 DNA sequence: TGTGCCAGCAGCGTGTCAGGTGCTGGGGCCAACGTCCTGACTTTC. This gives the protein CASSVSGAGANVLTF.

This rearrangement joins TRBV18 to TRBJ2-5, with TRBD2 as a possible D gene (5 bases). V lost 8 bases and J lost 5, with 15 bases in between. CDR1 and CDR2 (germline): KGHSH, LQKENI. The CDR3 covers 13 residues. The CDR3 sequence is CASQFYRGETQYF. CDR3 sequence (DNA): TGTGCCAGCCAATTCTACCGAGGGGAGACCCAGTACTTC.

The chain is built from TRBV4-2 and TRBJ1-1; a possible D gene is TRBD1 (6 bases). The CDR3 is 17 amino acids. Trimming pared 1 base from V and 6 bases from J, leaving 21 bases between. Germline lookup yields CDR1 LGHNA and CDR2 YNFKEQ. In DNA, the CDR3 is TGTGCCAGCAGCCAAGCTGAACTGGGGAGGGGGGGAGCTGAAGCTTTCTTT. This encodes CASSQAELGRGGAEAFF.

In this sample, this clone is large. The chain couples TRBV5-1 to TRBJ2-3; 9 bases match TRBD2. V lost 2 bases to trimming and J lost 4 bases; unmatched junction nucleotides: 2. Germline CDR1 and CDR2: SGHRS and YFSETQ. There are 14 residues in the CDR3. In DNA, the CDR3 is TGCGCCAGCAGCTTCCCTAGCGGGGCAGATACGCAGTATTTT. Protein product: CASSFPSGADTQYF.

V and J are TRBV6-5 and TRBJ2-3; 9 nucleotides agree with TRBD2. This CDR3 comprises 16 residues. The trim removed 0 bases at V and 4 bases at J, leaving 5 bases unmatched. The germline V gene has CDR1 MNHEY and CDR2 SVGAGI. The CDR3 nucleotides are TGTGCCAGCAGTTACTCGGGGCGGGAGGGCCCAGATACGCAGTATTTT. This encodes CASSYSGREGPDTQYF.

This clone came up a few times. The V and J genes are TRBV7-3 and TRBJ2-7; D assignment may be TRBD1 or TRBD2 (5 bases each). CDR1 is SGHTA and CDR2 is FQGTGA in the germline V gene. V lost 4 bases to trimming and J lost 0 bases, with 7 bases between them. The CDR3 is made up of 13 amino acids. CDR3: CASSSGPSYEQYF. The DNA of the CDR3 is TGTGCCAGCAGCTCGGGGCCCTCCTACGAGCAGTACTTC.

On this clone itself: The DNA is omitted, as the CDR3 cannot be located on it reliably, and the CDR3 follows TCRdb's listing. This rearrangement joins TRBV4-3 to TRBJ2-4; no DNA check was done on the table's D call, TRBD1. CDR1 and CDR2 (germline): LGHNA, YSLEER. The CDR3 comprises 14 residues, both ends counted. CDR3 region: CASSQDWGQGALYF.

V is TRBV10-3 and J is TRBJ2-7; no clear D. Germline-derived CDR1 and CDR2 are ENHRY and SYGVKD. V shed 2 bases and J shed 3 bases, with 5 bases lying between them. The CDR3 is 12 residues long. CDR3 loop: CAISEKSYEQYF. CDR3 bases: TGTGCCATCAGTGAGAAAAGCTACGAGCAGTACTTC.

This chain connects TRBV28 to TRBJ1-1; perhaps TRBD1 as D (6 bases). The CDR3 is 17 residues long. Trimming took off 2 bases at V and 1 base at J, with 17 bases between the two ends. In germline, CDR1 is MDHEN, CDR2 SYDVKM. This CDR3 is CASSLPHGGAGNTEAFF. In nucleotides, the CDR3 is TGTGCCAGCAGTTTACCACACGGGGGCGCGGGGAACACTGAAGCTTTCTTT.

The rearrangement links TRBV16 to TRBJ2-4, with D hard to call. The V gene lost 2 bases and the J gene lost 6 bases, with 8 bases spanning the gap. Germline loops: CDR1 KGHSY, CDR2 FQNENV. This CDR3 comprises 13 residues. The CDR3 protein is CASSQPTPNIQYF. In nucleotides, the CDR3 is TGTGCCAGCAGCCAACCGACGCCAAACATTCAGTACTTC.

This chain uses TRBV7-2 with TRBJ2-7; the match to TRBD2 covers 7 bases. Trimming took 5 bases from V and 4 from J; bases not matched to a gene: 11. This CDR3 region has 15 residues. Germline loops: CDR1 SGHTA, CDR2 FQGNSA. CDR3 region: CASSPWASGLYEQYF. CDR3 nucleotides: TGTGCCAGCAGCCCCTGGGCTAGCGGTCTGTACGAGCAGTACTTC.

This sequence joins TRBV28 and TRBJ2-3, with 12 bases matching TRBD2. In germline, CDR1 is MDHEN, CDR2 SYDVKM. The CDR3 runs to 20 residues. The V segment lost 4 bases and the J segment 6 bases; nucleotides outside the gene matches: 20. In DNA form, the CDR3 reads TGTGCCAGCAGTTCCCCGTGGACTAGCGGGAACTACCACGGGGGCGATACGCAGTATTTT. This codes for CASSSPWTSGNYHGGDTQYF.

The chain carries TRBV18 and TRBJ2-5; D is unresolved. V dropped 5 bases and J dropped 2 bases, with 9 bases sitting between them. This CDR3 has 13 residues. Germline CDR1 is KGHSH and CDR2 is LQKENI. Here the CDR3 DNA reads TGTGCCAGCTCAGGTGGAAATCAAGAGACCCAGTACTTC. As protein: CASSGGNQETQYF.

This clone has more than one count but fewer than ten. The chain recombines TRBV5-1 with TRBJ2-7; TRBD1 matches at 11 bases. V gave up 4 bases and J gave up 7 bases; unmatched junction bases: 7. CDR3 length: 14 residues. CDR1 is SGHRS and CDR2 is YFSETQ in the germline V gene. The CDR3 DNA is TGCGCCAGCAGCGCGGGACAGGGGGAGGTGGAGCAGTACTTC. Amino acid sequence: CASSAGQGEVEQYF. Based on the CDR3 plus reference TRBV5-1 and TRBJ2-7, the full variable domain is KAGVTQTPRYLIKTRGQQVTLSCSPISGHRSVSWYQQTPGQGLQFLFEYFSETQRNKGNFPGRFSGRQFSNSRSEMNVSTLELGDSALYLCASSAGQGEVEQYFGPGTRLTVT.

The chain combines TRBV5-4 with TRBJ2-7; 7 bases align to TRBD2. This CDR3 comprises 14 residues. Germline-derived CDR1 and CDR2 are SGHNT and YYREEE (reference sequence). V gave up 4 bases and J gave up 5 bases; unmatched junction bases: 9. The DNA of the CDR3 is TGTGCCAGCAGCCTCGTGCCTGGGGGGGACGAGCAGTACTTC. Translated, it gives CASSLVPGGDEQYF.

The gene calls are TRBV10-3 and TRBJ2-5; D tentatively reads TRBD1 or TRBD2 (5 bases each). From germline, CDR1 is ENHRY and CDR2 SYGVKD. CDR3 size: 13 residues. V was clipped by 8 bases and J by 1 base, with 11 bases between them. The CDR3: CAIQRGSQETQYF. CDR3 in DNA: TGTGCCATCCAACGGGGCAGCCAAGAGACCCAGTACTTC.

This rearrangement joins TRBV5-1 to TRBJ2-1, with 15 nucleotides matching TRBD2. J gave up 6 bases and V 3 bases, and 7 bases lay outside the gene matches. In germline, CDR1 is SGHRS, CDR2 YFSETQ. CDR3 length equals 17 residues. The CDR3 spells CASSWMGLAGGFNEQFF. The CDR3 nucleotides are TGCGCCAGCAGCTGGATGGGACTAGCGGGGGGATTCAATGAGCAGTTCTTC.

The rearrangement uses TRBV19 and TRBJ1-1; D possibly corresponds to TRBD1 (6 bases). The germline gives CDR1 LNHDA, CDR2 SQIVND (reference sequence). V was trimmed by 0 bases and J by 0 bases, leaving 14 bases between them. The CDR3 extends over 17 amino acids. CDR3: CASSIDRDTGMNTEAFF. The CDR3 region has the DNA TGTGCCAGTAGTATAGATCGAGATACAGGGATGAACACTGAAGCTTTCTTT. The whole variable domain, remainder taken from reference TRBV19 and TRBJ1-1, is DGGITQSPKYLFRKEGQNVTLSCEQNLNHDAMYWYRQDPGQGLRLIYYSQIVNDFQKGDIAEGYSVSREKKESFPLTVTSAQKNPTAFYLCASSIDRDTGMNTEAFFGQGTRLTVV.

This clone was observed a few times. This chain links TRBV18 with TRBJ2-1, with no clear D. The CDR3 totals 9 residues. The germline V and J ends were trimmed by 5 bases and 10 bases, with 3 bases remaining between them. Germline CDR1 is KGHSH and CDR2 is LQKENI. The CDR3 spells CASSGEQFF. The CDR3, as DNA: TGTGCCAGCTCAGGGGAGCAGTTCTTC. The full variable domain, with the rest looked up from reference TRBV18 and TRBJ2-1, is NAGVMQNPRHLVRRRGQEARLRCSPMKGHSHVYWYRQLPEEGLKFMVYLQKENIIDESGMPKERFSAEFPKEGPSILRIQQVVRGDSAAYFCASSGEQFFGPGTRLTVL.

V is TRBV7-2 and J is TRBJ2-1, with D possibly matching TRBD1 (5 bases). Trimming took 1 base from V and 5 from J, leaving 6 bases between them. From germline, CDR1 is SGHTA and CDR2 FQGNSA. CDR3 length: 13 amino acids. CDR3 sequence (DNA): TGTGCCAGCAGCTTAGGCAGGGACAATGAGCAGTTCTTC. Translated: CASSLGRDNEQFF.

This chain's CDR3 is CASSYTSGVGQFF. CDR3 in DNA: TGTGCCAGCAGTTACACATCAGGGGTCGGGCAGTTCTTC. The chain links TRBV6-5 to TRBJ2-1; tentative D call: TRBD1 (6 bases). V lost 2 bases and J 12 bases, leaving 14 bases between the germline ends. The CDR3 runs to 13 residues. Germline V gene data show CDR1 as MNHEY and CDR2 as SVGAGI.

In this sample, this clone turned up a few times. The CDR3: CASSQDRASRNTGELFF. CDR3 coding DNA: TGCGCCAGCAGCCAAGATCGGGCTAGCAGGAACACCGGGGAGCTGTTTTTT. The V gene is TRBV4-3, the J gene TRBJ2-2; D possibly corresponds to TRBD2 (5 bases). Trimming cost V 0 bases and J 1 base, with 12 bases left between them. Germline assignment: CDR1 LGHNA and CDR2 YSLEER. The CDR3 is 17 amino acids.

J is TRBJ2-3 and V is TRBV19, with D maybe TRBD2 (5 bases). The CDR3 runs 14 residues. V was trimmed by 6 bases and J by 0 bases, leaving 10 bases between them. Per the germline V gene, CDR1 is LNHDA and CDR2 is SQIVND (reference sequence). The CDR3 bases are TGTGCCAGTAGCCGAGCGGCAAGCACAGATACGCAGTATTTT. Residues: CASSRAASTDTQYF.

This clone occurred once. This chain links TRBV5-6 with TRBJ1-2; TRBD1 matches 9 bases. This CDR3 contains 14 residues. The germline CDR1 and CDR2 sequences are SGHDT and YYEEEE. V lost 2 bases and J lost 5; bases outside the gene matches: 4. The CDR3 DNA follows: TGTGCCAGCAGCTTCGGGGACAGGGTTTATGGCTACACCTTC. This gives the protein CASSFGDRVYGYTF. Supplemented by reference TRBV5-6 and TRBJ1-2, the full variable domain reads DAGVTQSPTHLIKTRGQQVTLRCSPKSGHDTVSWYQQALGQGPQFIFQYYEEEERQRGNFPDRFSGHQFPNYSSELNVNALLLGDSALYLCASSFGDRVYGYTFGSGTRLTVV.

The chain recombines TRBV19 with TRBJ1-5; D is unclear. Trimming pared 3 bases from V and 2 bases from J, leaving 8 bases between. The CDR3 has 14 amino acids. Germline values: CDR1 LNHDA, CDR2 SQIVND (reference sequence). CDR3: CASSMVRGNQPQHF. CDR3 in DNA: TGTGCCAGTAGTATGGTCCGGGGCAATCAGCCCCAGCATTTT.

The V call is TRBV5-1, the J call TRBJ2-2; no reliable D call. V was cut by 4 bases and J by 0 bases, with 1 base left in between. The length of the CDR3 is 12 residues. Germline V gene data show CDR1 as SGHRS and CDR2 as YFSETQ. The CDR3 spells CASSPNTGELFF. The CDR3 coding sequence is TGCGCCAGCAGCCCGAACACCGGGGAGCTGTTTTTT.

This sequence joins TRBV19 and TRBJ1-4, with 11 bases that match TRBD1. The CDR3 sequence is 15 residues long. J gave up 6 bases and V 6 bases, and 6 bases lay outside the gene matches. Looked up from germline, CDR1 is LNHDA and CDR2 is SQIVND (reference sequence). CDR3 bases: TGTGCCAGTAGCCCCCCGGGACAGGGGGATGAAAAACTGTTTTTT. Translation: CASSPPGQGDEKLFF.